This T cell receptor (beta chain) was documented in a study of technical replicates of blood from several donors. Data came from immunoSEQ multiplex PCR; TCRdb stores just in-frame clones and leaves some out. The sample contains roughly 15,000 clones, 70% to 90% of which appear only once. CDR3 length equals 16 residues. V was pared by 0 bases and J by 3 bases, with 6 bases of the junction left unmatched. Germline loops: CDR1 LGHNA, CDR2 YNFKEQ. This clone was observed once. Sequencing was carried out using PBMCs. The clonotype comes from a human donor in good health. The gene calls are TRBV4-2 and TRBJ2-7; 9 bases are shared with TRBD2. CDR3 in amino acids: CASSQDGTSGFYEQYF. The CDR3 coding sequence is TGTGCCAGCAGCCAAGATGGTACTAGCGGGTTCTACGAGCAGTACTTC.